A selection of T cell receptor beta chains follows, all from one sample in a study of cytomegalovirus exposure and HLA in healthy donors. Profiling relied on immunoSEQ multiplex PCR, and the TCRdb table lists in-frame clones only, not all of them. Here the sample spans under 300,000 clones, under 80% being singletons. The sequenced sample was PBMCs. The receptors derive from a female donor in good health and CMV-seronegative. Both conserved end residues are part of each CDR3. The order of the fields is V gene, clone size, J gene, D gene, CDR3 DNA, CDR3 protein. D genes are given only for firm matches. For some rows the clone size is stated as once, few or many, or as a class when expanded; others skip it.

>TRBV5-1|-|TRBJ1-1|-
TGCGCCAGCAGCTTGGCCATACAGGGCACTGAAGCTTTCTTT
CASSLAIQGTEAFF
>TRBV5-1|-|TRBJ2-7|TRBD2
TGCGCCAGCAGCTTGGCGGGGGGTGATTACGAGCAGTACTTC
CASSLAGGDYEQYF
>TRBV6-5|few|TRBJ2-7|-
TGTGCCAGCAGCTCCTTCGCGGCGGGCTCCTACGAGCAGTACTTC
CASSSFAAGSYEQYF
>TRBV11-3|-|TRBJ1-2|TRBD1
TGTGCCAGCAGTGAGACAGGGGATAACTATGGCTACACCTTC
CASSETGDNYGYTF
>TRBV14|-|TRBJ2-3|-
TGTGCCAGCAGCCAATGGACTACCCAAGATACGCAGTATTTT
CASSQWTTQDTQYF
>TRBV29-1|-|TRBJ1-2|-
TGCAGCGCTAGCAGGGGAATAGTCTATGGCTACACCTTC
CSASRGIVYGYTF
>TRBV10-3|few|TRBJ2-5|-
TGTGCCATAAGAGGGGCAGGGGGGACCCAAGAGACCCAGTACTTC
CAIRGAGGTQETQYF
>TRBV28|-|TRBJ2-7|-
TGTGCCAGCTACCATCTCGGGGTGGGATTCTACGAGCAGTACTTC
CASYHLGVGFYEQYF
>TRBV5-1|-|TRBJ2-7|-
TGCGCCAGCAGCTTGGATTACGACAGTACCTACGAGCAGTACTTC
CASSLDYDSTYEQYF
>TRBV7-3|few|TRBJ1-1|TRBD1
TGTGCCAGCAGCCGATGGGACAGGAAGAAATTTGAAGCTTTCTTT
CASSRWDRKKFEAFF
>TRBV30|-|TRBJ2-1|-
TGTGCCTGGAGCGGAACCGGACTAGGACAGAGTGAGCAGTTCTTC
CAWSGTGLGQSEQFF
>TRBV4-1|-|TRBJ1-1|-
TGCGCCAGCAGCCAAGGAGTGTACACTGAAGCTTTCTTT
CASSQGVYTEAFF
>TRBV29-1|-|TRBJ2-5|-
TGCAGCGTTAGCAGGCAAGAGACCCAGTACTTC
CSVSRQETQYF
>TRBV4-2|once|TRBJ2-1|TRBD2
TGTGCCAGCAGCCAAGATCCGACTAGCGGGCCCTACAATGAGCAGTTCTTC
CASSQDPTSGPYNEQFF
>TRBV19|-|TRBJ1-5|-
TGTGCCAGTAACACCGGGTTGAATCAGCCCCAGCATTTT
CASNTGLNQPQHF
>TRBV15|once|TRBJ1-6|TRBD1
TGTGCCACCAGCAGAGGGGACAGCTCCTATAATTCACCCCTCCACTTT
CATSRGDSSYNSPLHF
>TRBV10-2|-|TRBJ2-2|TRBD2
TGCGCCAGCAGGTTAGCGGGAGTAGACACCGGGGAGCTGTTTTTT
CASRLAGVDTGELFF
>TRBV6-5|-|TRBJ1-4|-
TGTGCCAGCAGTTACTTCTCAGGGAGGAGTGAAAAACTGTTTTTT
CASSYFSGRSEKLFF
>TRBV5-1|-|TRBJ1-1|TRBD1
TGCGCCAGCAGCTTGGAAGGACAGGGAGGCACTGAAGCTTTCTTT
CASSLEGQGGTEAFF
>TRBV5-1|-|TRBJ2-1|TRBD1
TGCGCCAGCAGCCATGAGTGGACAGGGGGCCCCTACAATGAGCAGTTCTTC
CASSHEWTGGPYNEQFF
>TRBV5-6|-|TRBJ2-6|-
TGTGCCAGCAGCTTGAGGCGTGACACCAACGTCCTGACTTTC
CASSLRRDTNVLTF
>TRBV6-4|-|TRBJ1-5|-
TGTGCCAGCAGTGAATTCGGGGGTAGACAGCCCCAGCATTTT
CASSEFGGRQPQHF
>TRBV5-4|-|TRBJ2-2|TRBD2
TGTGCCAGCACCCTAGCGGGATCGGACACCGGGGAGCTGTTTTTT
CASTLAGSDTGELFF
>TRBV6-1|once|TRBJ1-6|-
TGTGCCAGCACCCGCAGTGGGCCCTATAATTCACCCCTCCACTTT
CASTRSGPYNSPLHF
>TRBV29-1|-|TRBJ1-3|-
TGCAGCGGGGGAGGGGGGGCCTCTGGAAACACCATATATTTT
CSGGGGASGNTIYF
>TRBV7-3|-|TRBJ1-2|TRBD1
TGTGCCAGCGGGGGACAGGGACCCCACTTGACCTTC
CASGGQGPHLTF
>TRBV30|-|TRBJ2-2|TRBD2
TGTGCCTGGAGTGTAAGTTCCACTAGCGGTACCGGGGAGCTGTTTTTT
CAWSVSSTSGTGELFF
>TRBV7-6|-|TRBJ2-7|-
TGTGCCAGCAGCTTAGCGGACACTACTAACGAGCAGTACTTC
CASSLADTTNEQYF
>TRBV9|-|TRBJ2-3|TRBD1
TGTGCCAGCAGCGCCCTCGGACAGGGGGTTCCAGATACGCAGTATTTT
CASSALGQGVPDTQYF
>TRBV28|-|TRBJ2-1|TRBD2
TGTGCCAGCGGCGATGCTAGCGGGAAATACAATGAGCAGTTCTTC
CASGDASGKYNEQFF
>TRBV5-1|-|TRBJ1-1|TRBD1
TGCGCCAGTCGACAGGGGGCGAACACTGAAGCTTTCTTT
CASRQGANTEAFF
>TRBV28|-|TRBJ1-2|-
TGTGCCAGCAGTTTAAACACATGGAACTATGGCTACACCTTC
CASSLNTWNYGYTF
>TRBV6-6|-|TRBJ1-1|TRBD1
TGTGCCAGCGTGAAAGGGACAGACAACACTGAAGCTTTCTTT
CASVKGTDNTEAFF